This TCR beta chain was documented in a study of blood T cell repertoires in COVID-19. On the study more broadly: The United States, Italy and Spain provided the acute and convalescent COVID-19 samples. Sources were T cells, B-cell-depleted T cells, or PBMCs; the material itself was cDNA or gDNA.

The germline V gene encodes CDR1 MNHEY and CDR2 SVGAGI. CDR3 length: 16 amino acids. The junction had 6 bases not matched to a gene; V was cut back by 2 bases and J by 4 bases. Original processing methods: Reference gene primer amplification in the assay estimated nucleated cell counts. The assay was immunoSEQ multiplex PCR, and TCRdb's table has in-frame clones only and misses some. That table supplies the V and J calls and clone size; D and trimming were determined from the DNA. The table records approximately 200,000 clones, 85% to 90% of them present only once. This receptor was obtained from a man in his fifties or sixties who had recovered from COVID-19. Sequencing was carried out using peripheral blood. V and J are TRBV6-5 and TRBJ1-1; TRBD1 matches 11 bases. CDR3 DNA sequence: TGTGCCAGCAGTTACGGGACAGGGGGGAGAGGCACTGAAGCTTTCTTT. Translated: CASSYGTGGRGTEAFF.